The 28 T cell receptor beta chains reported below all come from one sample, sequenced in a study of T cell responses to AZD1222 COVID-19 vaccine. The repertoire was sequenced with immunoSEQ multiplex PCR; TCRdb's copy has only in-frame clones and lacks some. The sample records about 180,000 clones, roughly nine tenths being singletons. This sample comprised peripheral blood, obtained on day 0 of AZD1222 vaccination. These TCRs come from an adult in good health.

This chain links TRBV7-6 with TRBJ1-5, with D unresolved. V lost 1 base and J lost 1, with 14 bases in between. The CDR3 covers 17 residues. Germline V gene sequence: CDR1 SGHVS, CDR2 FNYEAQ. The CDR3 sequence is CASSLGVPGRSNQPQHF. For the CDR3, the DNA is TGTGCCAGCAGCTTAGGGGTCCCAGGACGCAGCAATCAGCCCCAGCATTTT.

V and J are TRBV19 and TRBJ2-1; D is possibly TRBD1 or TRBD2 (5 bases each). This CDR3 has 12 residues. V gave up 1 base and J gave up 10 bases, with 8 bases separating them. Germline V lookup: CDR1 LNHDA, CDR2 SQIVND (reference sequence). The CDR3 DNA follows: TGTGCCAGTAGTATAGGGGGACCCGAGCAGTTCTTC. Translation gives CASSIGGPEQFF.

This chain's CDR3 is CASRTTGNYGYTF. CDR3 in DNA: TGTGCCAGCAGGACGACAGGGAACTATGGCTACACCTTC. The chain combines TRBV7-9 with TRBJ1-2; 7 nucleotides line up with TRBD1. The germline V gene has CDR1 SEHNR and CDR2 FQNEAQ (reference sequence). The CDR3 has 13 residues. V lost 6 bases to trimming and J lost 2 bases; unmatched junction nucleotides: 3. The entire variable domain, with the rest obtained from reference TRBV7-9 and TRBJ1-2, is as follows: DTGVSQNPRHKITKRGQNVTFRCDPISEHNRLYWYRQTLGQGPEFLTYFQNEAQLEKSRLLSDRFSAERPKGSFSTLEIQRTEQGDSAMYLCASRTTGNYGYTFGSGTRLTVV.

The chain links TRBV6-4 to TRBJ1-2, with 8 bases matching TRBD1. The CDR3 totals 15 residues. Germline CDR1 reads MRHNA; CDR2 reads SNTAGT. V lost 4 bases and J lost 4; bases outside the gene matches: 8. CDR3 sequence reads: CASSGDRLRGYGYTF. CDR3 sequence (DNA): TGTGCCAGCAGTGGGGACAGGCTACGGGGCTATGGCTACACCTTC.

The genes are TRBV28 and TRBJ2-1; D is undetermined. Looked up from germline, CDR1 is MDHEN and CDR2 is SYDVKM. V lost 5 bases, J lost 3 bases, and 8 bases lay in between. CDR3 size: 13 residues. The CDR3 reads CASSTTGYNEQFF. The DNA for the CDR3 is TGTGCCAGCAGTACGACTGGCTACAATGAGCAGTTCTTC.

CDR3 amino acids: CASSPFSGTGTYNEQFF. DNA of the CDR3: TGTGCCAGCTCACCTTTTTCGGGGACAGGAACCTACAATGAGCAGTTCTTC. This sequence joins TRBV18 and TRBJ2-1; 8 nucleotides line up with TRBD1. After removal of 3 bases from V and 2 bases from J, the junction contained 9 bases not matched to a gene. The CDR3 totals 17 residues. Germline-derived CDR1 and CDR2 are KGHSH and LQKENI. The entire variable domain, with the rest obtained from reference TRBV18 and TRBJ2-1, is as follows: NAGVMQNPRHLVRRRGQEARLRCSPMKGHSHVYWYRQLPEEGLKFMVYLQKENIIDESGMPKERFSAEFPKEGPSILRIQQVVRGDSAAYFCASSPFSGTGTYNEQFFGPGTRLTVL.

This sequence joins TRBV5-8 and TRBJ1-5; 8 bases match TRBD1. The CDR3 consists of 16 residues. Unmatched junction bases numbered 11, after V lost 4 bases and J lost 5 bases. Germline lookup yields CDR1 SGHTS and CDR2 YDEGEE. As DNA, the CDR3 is TGTGCCAGCAGCATCCTGTGGACAGGGAAATATCAGCCCCAGCATTTT. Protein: CASSILWTGKYQPQHF. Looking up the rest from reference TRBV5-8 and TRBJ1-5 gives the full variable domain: EAGVTQSPTHLIKTRGQQATLRCSPISGHTSVYWYQQALGLGLQFLLWYDEGEERNRGNFPPRFSGRQFPNYSSELNVNALELEDSALYLCASSILWTGKYQPQHFGDGTRLSIL.

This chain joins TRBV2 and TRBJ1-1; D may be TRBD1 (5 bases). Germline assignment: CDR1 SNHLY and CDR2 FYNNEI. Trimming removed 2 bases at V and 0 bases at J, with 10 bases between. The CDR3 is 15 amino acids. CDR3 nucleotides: TGTGCCAGCAGTGAAAGGACAAGCATGAACACTGAAGCTTTCTTT. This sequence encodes CASSERTSMNTEAFF.

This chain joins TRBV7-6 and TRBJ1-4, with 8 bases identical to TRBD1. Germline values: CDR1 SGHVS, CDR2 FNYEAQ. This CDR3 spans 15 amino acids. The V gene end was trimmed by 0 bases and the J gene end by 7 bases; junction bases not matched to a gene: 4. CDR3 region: CASSLAQGASEKLFF. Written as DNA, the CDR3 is TGTGCCAGCAGCTTAGCGCAGGGGGCGAGTGAAAAACTGTTTTTT.

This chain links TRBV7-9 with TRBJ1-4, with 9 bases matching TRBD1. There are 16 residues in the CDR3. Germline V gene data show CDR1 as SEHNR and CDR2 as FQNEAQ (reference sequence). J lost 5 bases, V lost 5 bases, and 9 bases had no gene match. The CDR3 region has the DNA TGTGCCAGCAGCCAAAAGGACAGGGGATGGAATGAAAAACTGTTTTTT. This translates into CASSQKDRGWNEKLFF.

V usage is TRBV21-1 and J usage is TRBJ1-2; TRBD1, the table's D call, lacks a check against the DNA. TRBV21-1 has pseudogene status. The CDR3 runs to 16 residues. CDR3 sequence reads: CASSKRGRGTNYGYTF. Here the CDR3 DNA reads TGTGCCAGCAGCAAAAGGGGCAGGGGGACCAACTATGGCTACACCTTC.

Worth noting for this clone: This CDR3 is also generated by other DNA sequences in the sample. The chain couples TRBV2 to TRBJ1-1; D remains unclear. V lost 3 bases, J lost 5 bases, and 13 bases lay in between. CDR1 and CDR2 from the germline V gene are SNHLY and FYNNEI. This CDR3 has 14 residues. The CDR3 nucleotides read TGTGCCAGCAGTGAGGCTCTAGGTGGGACTGAAGCTTTCTTT. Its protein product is CASSEALGGTEAFF.

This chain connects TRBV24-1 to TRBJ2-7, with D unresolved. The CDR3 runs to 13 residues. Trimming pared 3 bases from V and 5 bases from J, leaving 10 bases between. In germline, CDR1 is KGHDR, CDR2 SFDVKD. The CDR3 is CATSDPLLNEQYF. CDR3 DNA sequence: TGTGCCACCAGTGATCCCCTGTTAAACGAGCAGTACTTC.

CDR3 coding DNA: TGTGCCAGCAGCCCGGGACAGGGGTTGAGCGCTTTCTTT. Amino acid sequence: CASSPGQGLSAFF. The V and J genes are TRBV11-2 and TRBJ1-1; 10 bases align to TRBD1. The germline V gene encodes CDR1 SGHAT and CDR2 FQNNGV. The J segment lost 11 bases and the V segment lost 5 bases, leaving 8 bases of the junction unmatched. This CDR3 is 13 amino acids long.

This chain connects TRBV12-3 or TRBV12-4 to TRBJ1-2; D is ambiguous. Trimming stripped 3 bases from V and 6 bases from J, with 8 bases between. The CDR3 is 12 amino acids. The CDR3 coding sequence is TGTGCCAGCAGTTTTTTTCGAGATGGCTACACCTTC. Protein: CASSFFRDGYTF.

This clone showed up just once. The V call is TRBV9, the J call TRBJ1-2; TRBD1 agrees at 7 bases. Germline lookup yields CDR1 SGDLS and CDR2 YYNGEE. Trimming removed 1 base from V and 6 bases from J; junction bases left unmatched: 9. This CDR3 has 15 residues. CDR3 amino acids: CASSVNPGQKHGYTF. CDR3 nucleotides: TGTGCCAGCAGCGTAAATCCGGGACAGAAACATGGCTACACCTTC.

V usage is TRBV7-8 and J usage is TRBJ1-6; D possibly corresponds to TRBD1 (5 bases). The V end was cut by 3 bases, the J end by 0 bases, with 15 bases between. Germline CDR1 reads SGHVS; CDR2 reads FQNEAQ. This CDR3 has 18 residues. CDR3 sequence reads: CASSFRGRMSSYNSPLHF. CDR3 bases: TGTGCCAGCAGCTTTAGGGGACGGATGAGCTCCTATAATTCACCCCTCCACTTT.

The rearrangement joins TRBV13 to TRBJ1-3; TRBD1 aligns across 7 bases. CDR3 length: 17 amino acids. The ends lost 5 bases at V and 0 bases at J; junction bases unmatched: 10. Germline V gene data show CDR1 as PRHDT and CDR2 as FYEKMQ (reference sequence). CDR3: CASSPSRTGVSGNTIYF. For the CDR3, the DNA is TGTGCCAGCAGCCCCTCGCGGACAGGCGTCTCTGGAAACACCATATATTTT. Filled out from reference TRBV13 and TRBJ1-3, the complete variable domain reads AAGVIQSPRHLIKEKRETATLKCYPIPRHDTVYWYQQGPGQDPQFLISFYEKMQSDKGSIPDRFSAQQFSDYHSELNMSSLELGDSALYFCASSPSRTGVSGNTIYFGEGSWLTVV.

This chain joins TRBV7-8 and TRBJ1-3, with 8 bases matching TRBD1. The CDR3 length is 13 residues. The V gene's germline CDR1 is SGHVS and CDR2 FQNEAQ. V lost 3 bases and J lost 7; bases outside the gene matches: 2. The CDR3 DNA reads TGTGCCAGCAGCTTCAGACAGGGGAACACCATATATTTT. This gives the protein CASSFRQGNTIYF.

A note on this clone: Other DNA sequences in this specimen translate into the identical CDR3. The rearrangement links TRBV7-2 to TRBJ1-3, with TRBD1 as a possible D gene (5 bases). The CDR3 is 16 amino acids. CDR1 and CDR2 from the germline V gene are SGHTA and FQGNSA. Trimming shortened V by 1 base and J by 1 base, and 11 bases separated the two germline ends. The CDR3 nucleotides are TGTGCCAGCAGCTTAGTTGGGGCGTTATCTGGAAACACCATATATTTT. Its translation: CASSLVGALSGNTIYF.

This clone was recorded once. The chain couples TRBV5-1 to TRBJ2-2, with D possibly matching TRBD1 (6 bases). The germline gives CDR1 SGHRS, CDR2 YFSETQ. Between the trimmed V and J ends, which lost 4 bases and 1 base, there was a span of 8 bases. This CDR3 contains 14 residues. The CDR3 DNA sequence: TGCGCCAGCAGCCGGACAGAGAACACCGGGGAGCTGTTTTTT. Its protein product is CASSRTENTGELFF.

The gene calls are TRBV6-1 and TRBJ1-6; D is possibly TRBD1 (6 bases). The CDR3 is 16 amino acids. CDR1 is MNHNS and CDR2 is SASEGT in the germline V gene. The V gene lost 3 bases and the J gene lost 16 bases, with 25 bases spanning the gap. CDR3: CASSDAGGQKTSLLHF. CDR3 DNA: TGTGCCAGCAGTGATGCTGGGGGGCAGAAAACCTCCCTTCTCCACTTT.

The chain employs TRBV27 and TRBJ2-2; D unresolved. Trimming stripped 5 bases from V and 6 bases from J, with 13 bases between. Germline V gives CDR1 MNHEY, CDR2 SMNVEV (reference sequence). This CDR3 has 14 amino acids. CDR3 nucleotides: TGTGCCAGCAGTGTGACCCTGACTCCCGGGGAGCTGTTTTTT. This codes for CASSVTLTPGELFF.

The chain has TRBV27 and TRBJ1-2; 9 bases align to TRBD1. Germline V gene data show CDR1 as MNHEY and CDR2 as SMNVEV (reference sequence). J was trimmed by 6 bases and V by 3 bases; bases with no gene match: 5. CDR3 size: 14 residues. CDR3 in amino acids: CASSFGTGLDGYTF. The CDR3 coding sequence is TGTGCCAGCAGTTTTGGGACAGGGTTGGATGGCTACACCTTC.

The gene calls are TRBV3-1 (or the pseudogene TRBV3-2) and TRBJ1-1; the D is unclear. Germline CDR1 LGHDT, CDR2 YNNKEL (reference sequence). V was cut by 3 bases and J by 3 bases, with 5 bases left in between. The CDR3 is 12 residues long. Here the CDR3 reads CASSQGYTEAFF. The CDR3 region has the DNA TGTGCCAGCAGCCAGGGTTACACTGAAGCTTTCTTT.

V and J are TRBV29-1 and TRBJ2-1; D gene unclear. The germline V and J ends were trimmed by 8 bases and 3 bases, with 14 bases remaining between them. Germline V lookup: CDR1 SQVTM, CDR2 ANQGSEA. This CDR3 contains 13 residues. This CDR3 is CSPVPGLYNEQFF. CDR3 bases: TGCAGCCCTGTACCCGGTCTCTACAATGAGCAGTTCTTC.

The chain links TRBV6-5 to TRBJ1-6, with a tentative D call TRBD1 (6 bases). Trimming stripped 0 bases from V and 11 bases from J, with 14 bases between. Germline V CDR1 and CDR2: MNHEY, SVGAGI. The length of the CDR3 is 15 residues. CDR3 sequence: CASSYSYRASAPLHF. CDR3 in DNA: TGTGCCAGCAGTTACTCGTACAGGGCCAGTGCACCCCTCCACTTT.

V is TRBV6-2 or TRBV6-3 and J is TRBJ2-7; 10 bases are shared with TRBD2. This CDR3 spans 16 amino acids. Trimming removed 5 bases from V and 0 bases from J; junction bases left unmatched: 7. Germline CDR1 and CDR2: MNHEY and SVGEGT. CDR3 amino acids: CASSPPGLASSYEQYF. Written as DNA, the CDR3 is TGTGCCAGCAGTCCGCCGGGACTAGCGAGCTCCTACGAGCAGTACTTC.